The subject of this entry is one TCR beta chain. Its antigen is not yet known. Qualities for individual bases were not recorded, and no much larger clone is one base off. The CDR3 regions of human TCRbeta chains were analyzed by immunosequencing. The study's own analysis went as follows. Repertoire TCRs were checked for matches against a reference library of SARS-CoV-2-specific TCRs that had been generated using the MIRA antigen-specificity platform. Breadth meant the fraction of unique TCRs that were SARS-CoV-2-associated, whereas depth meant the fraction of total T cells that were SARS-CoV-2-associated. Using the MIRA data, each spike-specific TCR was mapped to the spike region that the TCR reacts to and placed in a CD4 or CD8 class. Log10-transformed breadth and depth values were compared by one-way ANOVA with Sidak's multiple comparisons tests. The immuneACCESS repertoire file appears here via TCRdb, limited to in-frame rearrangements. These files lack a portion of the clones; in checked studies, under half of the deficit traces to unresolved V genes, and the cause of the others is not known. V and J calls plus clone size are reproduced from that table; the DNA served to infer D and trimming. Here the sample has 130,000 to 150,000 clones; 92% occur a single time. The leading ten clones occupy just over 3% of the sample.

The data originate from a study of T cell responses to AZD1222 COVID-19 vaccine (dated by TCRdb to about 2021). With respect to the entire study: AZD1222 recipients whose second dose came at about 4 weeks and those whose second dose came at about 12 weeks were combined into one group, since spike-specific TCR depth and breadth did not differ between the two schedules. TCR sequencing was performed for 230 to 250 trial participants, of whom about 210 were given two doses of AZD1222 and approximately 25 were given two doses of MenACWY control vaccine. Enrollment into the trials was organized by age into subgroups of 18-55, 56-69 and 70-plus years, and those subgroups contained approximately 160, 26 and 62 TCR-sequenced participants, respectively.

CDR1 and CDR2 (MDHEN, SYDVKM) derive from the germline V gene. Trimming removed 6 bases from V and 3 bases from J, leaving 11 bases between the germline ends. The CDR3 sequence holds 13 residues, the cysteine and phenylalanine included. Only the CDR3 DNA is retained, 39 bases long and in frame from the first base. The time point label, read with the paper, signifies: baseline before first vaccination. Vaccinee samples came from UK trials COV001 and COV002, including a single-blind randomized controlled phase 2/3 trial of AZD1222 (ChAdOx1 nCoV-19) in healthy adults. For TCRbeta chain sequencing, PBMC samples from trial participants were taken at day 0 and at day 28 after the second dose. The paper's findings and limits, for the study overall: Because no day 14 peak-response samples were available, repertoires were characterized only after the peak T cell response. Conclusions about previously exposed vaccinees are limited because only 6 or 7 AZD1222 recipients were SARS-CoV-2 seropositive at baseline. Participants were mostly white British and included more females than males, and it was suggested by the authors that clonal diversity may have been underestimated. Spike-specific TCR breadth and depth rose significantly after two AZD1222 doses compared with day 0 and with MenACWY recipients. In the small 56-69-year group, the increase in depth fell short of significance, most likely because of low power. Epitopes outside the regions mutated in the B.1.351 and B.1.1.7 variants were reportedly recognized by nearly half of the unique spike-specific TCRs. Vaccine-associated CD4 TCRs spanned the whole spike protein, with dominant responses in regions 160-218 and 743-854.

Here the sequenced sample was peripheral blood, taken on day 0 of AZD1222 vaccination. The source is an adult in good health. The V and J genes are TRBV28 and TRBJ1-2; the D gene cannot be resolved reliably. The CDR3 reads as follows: CASSYSGYYGYTF. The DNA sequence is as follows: TGTGCCAGCAGCTACAGCGGGTACTATGGCTACACCTTC.